These T cell receptor beta chains were read from a single sample in a study of OX40 agonist ivuxolimab in advanced cancers. The protocol was immunoSEQ multiplex PCR, while the TCRdb copy is restricted to in-frame clones and leaves out a portion. The table includes approximately 82,000 clones, about 82% detected once. Specimen: CD4+ or CD8+ T cells sorted from blood, collected in a trial of the OX40 agonist ivuxolimab. These receptors came from an adult with an advanced solid tumor such as melanoma, head and neck, liver or kidney cancer. Both conserved end residues are part of each CDR3. D genes are given only for firm matches. The size field is filled for only some rows; it gives once, few, many or a size class.

>TRBV4-2|TRBJ1-1|NA|NA
CASRRDRTMNTEAFF
TGTGCCAGCAGAAGAGACAGAACCATGAACACTGAAGCTTTCTTT
>TRBV9|TRBJ2-7|TRBD2|few
CASSVLLAGGSYEQYF
TGTGCCAGCAGCGTCCTACTAGCGGGAGGGTCCTACGAGCAGTACTTC
>TRBV7-9|TRBJ1-4|NA|NA
CASSPPFGVDEKLFF
TGTGCCAGCAGCCCACCTTTCGGGGTAGATGAAAAACTGTTTTTT
>TRBV7-9|TRBJ2-1|NA|NA
CASSPLGNEQFF
TGTGCCAGCAGCCCACTAGGGAATGAGCAGTTCTTC
>TRBV29-1|TRBJ2-5|TRBD1|NA
CSVVPRQGGETQYF
TGCAGCGTTGTCCCCCGACAGGGGGGAGAGACCCAGTACTTC
>TRBV11-1|TRBJ2-3|NA|NA
CASSLASVQYF
TGTGCCAGCAGCTTAGCAAGCGTACAGTATTTT
>TRBV29-1|TRBJ2-3|NA|NA
CSVGFLDGADTQYF
TGCAGCGTTGGGTTCCTAGACGGCGCAGATACGCAGTATTTT
>TRBV6-6|TRBJ2-7|TRBD1|once
CASSYLGQQRGEQYF
TGTGCCAGCAGTTACTTGGGACAGCAGAGGGGTGAGCAGTACTTC
>TRBV7-2|TRBJ1-1|TRBD1|NA
CASSWGQGRKDTEAFF
TGTGCCAGCAGCTGGGGACAGGGGCGGAAAGACACTGAAGCTTTCTTT
>TRBV6-1|TRBJ1-1|NA|NA
CASVTHSNTEAFF
TGTGCCAGCGTGACACACTCGAACACTGAAGCTTTCTTT
>TRBV18|TRBJ1-5|TRBD1|once
CASSPRDRALSNQPQHF
TGTGCCAGCTCACCCAGGGACAGGGCACTCAGCAATCAGCCCCAGCATTTT
>TRBV19|TRBJ2-1|TRBD1|NA
CASSIGGTAYNEQFF
TGTGCCAGTAGTATAGGGGGGACAGCCTACAATGAGCAGTTCTTC
>TRBV10-3|TRBJ1-1|NA|NA
CATRPGQKGPEAFF
TGTGCCACGCGACCGGGACAAAAGGGCCCTGAAGCTTTCTTT
>TRBV7-9|TRBJ1-6|TRBD1|NA
CASSSGQYNSPLHF
TGTGCCAGCAGCTCGGGACAGTATAATTCACCCCTCCACTTT
>TRBV12-5|TRBJ1-1|NA|NA
CASGRPTEAFF
TGTGCTAGTGGACGCCCCACTGAAGCTTTCTTT
>TRBV4-1|TRBJ2-2|NA|NA
CASSPTSFTGELFF
TGCGCCAGCAGCCCTACTAGTTTTACCGGGGAGCTGTTTTTT
>TRBV6-6|TRBJ1-1|NA|NA
CASNAMNTEAFF
TGTGCCAGCAATGCTATGAACACTGAAGCTTTCTTT